The 6 T cell receptor beta chains in this list originate from one sample, sequenced in a study of blood T cell repertoires in COVID-19. Method: immunoSEQ multiplex PCR; TCRdb's copy keeps in-frame clones and lacks some. The data show some 190,000 clones, around 84% seen once. Specimen: peripheral blood. The receptors were sampled from a human donor in a cohort sampled during active COVID-19.

The V gene is TRBV29-1, the J gene TRBJ2-7, with a tentative D call TRBD1 (6 bases). The CDR3 totals 15 residues. Germline CDR1 reads SQVTM; CDR2 reads ANQGSEA. V dropped 6 bases and J dropped 6 bases, with 24 bases sitting between them. CDR3 DNA: TGCAGCGTATCTCAGGGGAGAGGCAGTATCGGCGAGCAGTACTTC. Encoded protein: CSVSQGRGSIGEQYF.

With respect to this clone: This is likely a read error, given that the CDR3 carries no conserved phenylalanine or tryptophan at its end. Because the CDR3's place on the DNA is in doubt, the DNA is left out and the CDR3 is given as listed by TCRdb. The chain uses TRBV20-1 and TRBJ1-2. The CDR3 extends over 11 residues, inclusive of both ends. Germline lookup yields CDR1 DFQATT and CDR2 SNEGSKA (reference sequence). The CDR3 loop reads CSATLAGAPLL.

The chain recombines TRBV21-1 with TRBJ2-5; the listed D gene, TRBD2, was not tested against the DNA. TRBV21-1 is a documented pseudogene. The CDR3 sequence is 16 residues long. The CDR3 loop reads CASSTHSGGCSETQYF. The CDR3 DNA reads TGTGCCAGCAGCACTCATAGCGGGGGTTGTTCGGAGACCCAGTACTTC.

The chain has TRBV4-1 and TRBJ1-2; the D is unclear. The CDR3 totals 16 residues. V lost 0 bases and J 0 bases, leaving 11 bases between the germline ends. The germline V gene encodes CDR1 MGHRA and CDR2 YSYEKL. This CDR3 reads CASSQDGGLANYGYTF. The CDR3 DNA follows: TGCGCCAGCAGCCAAGATGGCGGGCTAGCTAACTATGGCTACACCTTC.

This clone was recorded a few times. The genes are TRBV18 and TRBJ1-1, with D possibly being TRBD1 (5 bases). Trimming pared 4 bases from V and 6 bases from J, leaving 18 bases between. The CDR3 loop spans 15 amino acids. Looked up from germline, CDR1 is KGHSH and CDR2 is LQKENI. The CDR3 DNA reads TGTGCCAGCTCACAAACCGGACCGGGGGTGGCTGAAGCTTTCTTT. Translating it yields CASSQTGPGVAEAFF.

This clone was seen just once. The chain links TRBV20-1 to TRBJ1-2, with D perhaps TRBD1 (5 bases). There are 11 residues in the CDR3. Per germline, CDR1 DFQATT and CDR2 SNEGSKA (reference sequence). The V end lost 7 bases, the J end lost 7 bases, and 13 bases lay between the germline ends. CDR3 bases: TGCAGTGGGAAGGGGTGGGGTGGCTACACCTTC. Translating it yields CSGKGWGGYTF.